This T cell receptor beta chain was identified in a study of cytomegalovirus exposure and HLA in healthy donors (dated by TCRdb to the late 2010s). Regarding the study in general: According to an earlier analysis of a few hundred of the donors, about 179 million T cells yielded over 90 million unique TCR beta sequences and approximately 300 Gb of sequence data. To predict cytomegalovirus infection status, the study brought together high-throughput TCR immunosequencing, statistical association of individual TCRs with disease status, and machine learning. In a later genetic analysis, genome-wide SNP genotypes for about 65% of the 666 donors were used, and that subset was treated as a discovery cohort. Every discovery cohort repertoire had been produced on one sequencing platform. An earlier analysis of roughly 580 of the donors used high-throughput TCR beta sequencing to judge whether each TCR beta V gene segment behaved as functional or pseudogenic. Five DR-DQ haplotypes were treated as single units for association and clustering because of strong linkage in the cohort. Both class I and class II loci were covered by HLA typing, at four-digit resolution. An early release that covered fewer than 800 HLA-typed donors contained about 300 gigabases of sequencing data and tens of millions of unique TCR sequences. Rather than using new phenotypic data, the later analysis identified candidate immune exposures from TCR beta sequences and from how often those sequences occurred across donors. The study aimed to test whether signatures of past pathogen exposure could be identified by cataloging public T cell receptors. The study profiled the T cell repertoires of hundreds of subjects by immunosequencing and related them to cytomegalovirus serostatus. Across around 400 genotyped donors of the cohort, an average of roughly 230,000 unique TCR beta nucleotide sequences per donor were sequenced, and roughly a sixth of those sequences were non-productive. A separate validation cohort of some 130 different subjects was used in addition to the roughly 720-subject first cohort. Of the 398 genotyped donors, over 70% fell in the genetic ancestry cluster associated with self-reported Caucasian donors. Typing coverage differed by locus: A, B, C, DRB1 and DQB1 were typed in about 629-640 donors, DQA1 in about 560, DPA1 in 606, and DPB1 in 472. Donor age, sex, ethnicity and CMV serostatus were compiled alongside the repertoire data. To study patterns of TCR occurrence, a later analysis re-analyzed previously published TCR beta repertoires from more than 550 donors and added high-resolution HLA genotyping.

Receptors were amplified or captured by the immunoSEQ multiplex PCR assay. A mixture of 60 forward primers for TCR Vbeta segments and 13 reverse primers for TCR Jbeta segments was used in the multiplex PCR. The CDR3 region of rearranged TCR beta genes was amplified from genomic DNA by a multiplex PCR assay. The amplified TCR beta libraries were sequenced on the Illumina HiSeq System as 87-base-pair reads. As for how the authors treated the data: A later analysis counted tens of millions of unique TCR beta chains across the 700 or so repertoires, and roughly 11 million of these chains were shared by at least two donors. Raw reads were error-corrected and collapsed into unique sequences by a nearest-neighbor algorithm in which closely related sequences were merged to remove PCR and sequencing errors. V, D and J gene segments were assigned by aligning CDR3 sequences to IMGT reference sequences. For a sequence to be retained, a match of at least six nucleotides to both a V gene segment and a J gene segment was required. Rearrangements were called productive when the CDR3 lacked stop codons and stayed in frame with V and J; all others were non-productive. CDR3 was defined according to IMGT convention as the region running from the second conserved V-encoded cysteine to the conserved J-encoded phenylalanine. In an earlier analysis of around 540 of the donors, sequences lacking an unambiguous match to a single V gene segment were excluded. In an earlier analysis of approximately 500 of the donors, a V segment was called functional when productive rearrangements were above 56.7%, and segregating when the standard deviation between donors exceeded 5%. A statistical classification framework was built to diagnose cytomegalovirus status from the catalog of TCR beta chain sequences. In a later analysis, V and J genes were assigned by comparing TCR nucleotide sequences against IMGT/GENE-DB human TR gene sequences. A later analysis assigned CDR3 sequences and most-parsimonious VDJ recombination scenarios with the TCRdist pipeline. A later analysis defined each TCR beta chain by its CDR3 amino acid sequence plus V-gene family, and excluded reads lacking a unique V-gene family. In a later analysis, 500 to 650 highly shared, low-generation-probability nucleotide sequences were removed to address suspected cross-contamination and a sequencing artifact. A later analysis calculated a clonal expansion index for each public chain from normalized within-repertoire ranks of inferred template counts. In a later analysis, generation probabilities were computed with a VDJ recombination model fitted to out-of-frame rearrangements, and the resulting probabilities were checked against IGoR. A later analysis scored TCR-TCR, TCR-HLA and TCR-CMV co-occurrence with hypergeometric tests, applying a repertoire-size bias correction to TCR pairs. To estimate false discovery rates, a later analysis permuted the HLA or CMV assignments 20 times. In a later analysis, co-occurring TCRs were grouped using DBSCAN, and TCRdist sequence similarity was added for clustering within HLA-allele-positive subsets. Repertoires with fewer than 30,000 or more than 120,000 public chains, plus five repertoires with anomalous nucleotide sharing, were excluded from co-occurrence clustering. TCRdb took over this immuneACCESS table, retaining in-frame rearrangements with V and J assigned. Such tables are incomplete; in checked studies, under half of the missing clones stem from an unresolved V gene, and the remainder is unexplained. The V and J calls and clone size are taken from that table; D and trimming were inferred from the DNA. Counted in this sample were about 160,000 clones; more than 65% of them appeared once. The ten biggest clones cover 1.3% of the sample.

The cohort consisted of 600 or so healthy bone marrow donors. At the time of sampling, every cohort member was nominally healthy, though immune exposures that went unrecorded were likely present. The donor was CMV seronegative and was included in the group of several hundred seronegative cohort members. A peripheral blood sample was collected from each donor, and TCR beta sequencing was performed on peripheral blood mononuclear cells. Genomic DNA was extracted from the blood cell samples with the Qiagen DNeasy Blood Extraction Kit. The study at large found these results: In a later analysis, HLA-associated TCR beta chains were found to be more clonally expanded and to have lower generation probabilities than equally common non-associated chains. Immune exposure information for the cohort was limited to CMV serostatus. According to a later genetic analysis, donors in an Asian-associated ancestry cluster had fewer N-insertions in productive TCRs than the roughly 700-donor mean. The cohort was sequenced for TCR beta chains only, and without alpha or paired-chain data the features that could be detected were limited. A further reported finding was that TCR beta sequences accurately predicted the HLA-A and HLA-B alleles for most subjects in the first cohort. In a later analysis, TCR association rates were found to vary across HLA loci, with the most associated TCRs seen for DRB1 alleles and the fewest for HLA-C alleles. At a false discovery rate of 0.05, a later analysis linked fewer than 20,000 TCR beta sequences to specific HLA alleles. The earlier analysis of 587 of the donors excluded approximately 15 rarely observed V segments, including chromosome 9 orphons, because counts were too low. The presence/absence analyses assumed that sequencing depth was roughly uniform across donors, and that assumption may not be true. Most TCR sequences were seen in very few donors, while some public TCRs were found in many individuals. A total of some 180 TCR beta chains were listed by the study as associated with cytomegalovirus. A later analysis reported that several top co-occurrence clusters appeared linked to parvovirus B19, influenza, CMV and Epstein-Barr virus. A group of highly shared sequence variants was considered likely to be a technical artifact of the sequencing pipeline. Linkage disequilibrium might explain the correlated functional status among segregating V segments, but an unknown experimental factor could not be ruled out. Some IMGT-functional V segments, including TRBV6-2 and TRBV6-3, could not be distinguished by the 87-base-pair reads and were therefore excluded. Assigning TCR associations to individual alleles was difficult when HLA alleles, especially DR and DQ, strongly co-occurred. In vitro tests confirmed that a few of the cytomegalovirus-associated TCR beta chains recognize cytomegalovirus antigens. The authors suggested that the approach could potentially be generalized to other disease states and immunological phenotypes. In an earlier analysis of approximately 590 of the donors, most TCR beta V segments appeared in productive rearrangements about 87% or about 30% of the time, broadly matching IMGT annotations. Cytomegalovirus status was reported to be diagnosed by the classifier with high specificity and sensitivity in both the original and validation cohorts. Most CMV-associated TCR beta chains appeared to be HLA-restricted in a later analysis, and the HLA associations seemed to be driven largely by CMV exposure. A later genetic analysis associated a missense DCLRE1C variant with V-gene and J-gene trimming of TCR beta chains, and an independent cohort replicated the association. Because HLA typing was unavailable for some donors at each locus, only the typed subset was used in association tests.

To note about this clone: It has no known antigen specificity. The record has no base qualities; no much larger clone is one base away.

Inclusive of the bounding cysteine and phenylalanine, the CDR3 is 14 residues long. Only the CDR3 part of the read is kept: 42 bases, read in frame from the first base. Trimming costs V 2 bases and J 2 bases, and their ends lie 10 bases apart. The germline V gene gives CDR1 as SGHDT and CDR2 as YYEEEE. The sequence derives from a woman in her 50s in good health and CMV-seronegative. The sequencing sample was made of PBMCs. The chain is encoded by TRBV5-6 joined to TRBJ1-2; 5 matching bases give a weak D call of TRBD1. The CDR3 in this case is CASSFPGANYGYTF. The bases are TGTGCCAGCAGCTTCCCTGGGGCCAACTATGGCTACACCTTC.